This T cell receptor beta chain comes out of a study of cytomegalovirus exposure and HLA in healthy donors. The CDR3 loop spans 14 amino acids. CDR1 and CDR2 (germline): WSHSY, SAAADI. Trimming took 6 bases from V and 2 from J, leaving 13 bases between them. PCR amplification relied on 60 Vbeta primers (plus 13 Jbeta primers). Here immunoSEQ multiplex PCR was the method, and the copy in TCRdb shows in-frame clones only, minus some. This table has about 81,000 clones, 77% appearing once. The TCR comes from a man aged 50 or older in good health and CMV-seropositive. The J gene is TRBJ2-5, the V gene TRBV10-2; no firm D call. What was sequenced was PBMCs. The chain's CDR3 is CASSQFRSQETQYF. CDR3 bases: TGCGCCAGCAGCCAATTCAGGTCTCAAGAGACCCAGTACTTC.